Given below is one T cell receptor (beta chain) in context. This entry is derived from a study of blood T cell repertoires in COVID-19. Whole-study context: From the United States, Italy and Spain came samples of acute and convalescent COVID-19. PBMCs, B-cell-depleted T cells, or T cells provided the cDNA or gDNA that made up the material.

V was trimmed by 0 bases and J by 6 bases, leaving 12 bases between them. This CDR3 has 15 residues. Per germline, CDR1 GTSNPN and CDR2 SVGIG (reference sequence). Original data processing: Estimation of nucleated cell counts was performed using reference gene primer amplification. Data came from immunoSEQ multiplex PCR; TCRdb stores just in-frame clones and leaves some out. V and J calls and clone size are given by that table; D and trimming were obtained from the DNA. The table includes about 210,000 clones, around nine tenths detected once. The sequence was collected from a woman in her forties with acute or convalescent COVID-19. This chain connects TRBV30 to TRBJ1-6; D perhaps matches TRBD1 (6 bases). The source material was peripheral blood. The CDR3 reads CAWSVGDTSNSPLHF. CDR3 in DNA: TGTGCCTGGAGTGTCGGGGACACGAGTAATTCACCCCTCCACTTT.